The entry below gives a single T cell receptor (beta chain) sequence along with its context. The antigen it binds to is not known. It has no much larger one-base neighbor in the sample; base qualities were not kept. The CDR1 and CDR2 encoded by the germline V gene are SGHAT and FQNNGV. CDR3 length: 13 amino acids, cysteine to phenylalanine. Only the CDR3 DNA is retained, 39 bases long and in frame from the first base. Trimming costs V 6 bases and J 1 base, and their ends lie 9 bases apart. TCRdb names Illumina HiSeq 2500 as the instrument used. Quantitative 5'-RACE with molecular barcodes was the method used to prepare the TCR beta libraries. For the original study's pipeline: To identify disease-linked TCR variants, a new computational method was used, one built on a probabilistic model of VDJ rearrangement. TCRdb handled the public reads itself, with Q25 trimming in fastp and clone calling in MiXCR, and kept productive beta chains. Identical CDR3 protein sequences are pooled into one entry, listed with their most common genes and DNA. TCRdb, not the original authors, processed these V and J calls. For this sample there are approximately 440,000 distinct CDR3 sequences; approximately 17% appear just once. The top ten hold 1% of the sample.

The sample belongs to a study of CD8 T cells in ankylosing spondylitis (dated by TCRdb to about 2017). About the investigation overall: To find TCR variants linked to disease, the study profiled T cell receptor beta repertoires in ankylosing spondylitis patients and healthy donors. The full study cohort was made up of approximately 27 ankylosing spondylitis patients and 108 healthy donors. Peripheral blood was sampled, and synovial fluid was additionally collected from ankylosing spondylitis patients.

What the research found in general, with its limitations: Blood from ankylosing spondylitis patients appeared to be characterized by a TCR beta motif composed of roughly eight highly homologous amino acid variants. A CD8+ phenotype was shown by the disease-linked clones, which were found at relatively low frequencies in peripheral blood. Significant enrichment of the disease-linked clones was reported in matched synovial fluid samples from ankylosing spondylitis patients. Some motif variants were previously reported in synovial fluid and blood of reactive arthritis patients, suggesting common disease-initiation mechanisms.

In this chain, TRBV11-2 is recombined with TRBJ1-1; the D gene cannot be resolved reliably. The specimen sequenced was blood, either unsorted or a sorted T cell fraction (not recorded which). The receptor comes from a male donor with ankylosing spondylitis. CDR3 loop: CASRTVWNTEAFF. The nucleotides read TGTGCCAGCAGGACGGTCTGGAACACTGAAGCTTTCTTT.